A selection of T cell receptor beta chains follows, all from one sample in a study of blood T cells in healthy people across ages. Via MiXCR, TCRdb re-called the 5' RACE reads, giving one row per CDR3 protein. This sample has 700,000 or so distinct CDR3 sequences; approximately 40% occur once, and the top ten carry 25% to 35%. Material for sequencing was blood. Source of these receptors: an elderly man in good health. CDR3s include the opening cysteine and the closing phenylalanine or tryptophan. Each record gives: V gene, J gene, clone size, CDR3 length, D gene, CDR3 protein, CDR3 DNA. The D gene is left open where the match is weak. The size field is filled for only some rows; it gives once, few, many or a size class.

TRBV11-2	TRBJ2-1	.	15	TRBD2	CPSSPGLDPYNEQFF	TGTCCCAGCAGCCCCGGACTAGACCCGTACAATGAGCAGTTCTTC
TRBV28	TRBJ2-1	.	19	.	CASRHRRGDVRDTYNEQFF	TGTGCCAGCAGACACCGACGGGGTGACGTGCGGGATACTTACAATGAGCAGTTCTTC
TRBV27	TRBJ2-1	many	15	TRBD2	CASSLSGLAYNEQFF	TGTGCCAGCAGTTTATCAGGACTAGCATACAATGAGCAGTTCTTC
TRBV5-1	TRBJ2-2	.	16	TRBD2	CASSQTSGRFAGELFF	TGCGCCAGCAGCCAAACTAGCGGGAGATTTGCCGGGGAGCTGTTTTTT
TRBV28	TRBJ1-3	once	15	.	CASSLMGGSGNTIYF	TGTGCCAGCAGTCTAATGGGGGGGTCTGGAAACACCATATATTTT
TRBV20-1	TRBJ2-3	few	15	.	CSANGRQPWTDTQYF	TGCAGTGCTAACGGGAGACAGCCTTGGACAGATACGCAGTATTTT
TRBV20-1	TRBJ2-7	.	14	TRBD1	CSAIGQGMGYEQYF	TGCAGTGCTATTGGACAGGGTATGGGGTACGAGCAGTACTTC
TRBV7-9	TRBJ2-7	.	14	.	CASSPYRGGDEQYF	TGTGCCAGCAGCCCCTACAGGGGGGGGGACGAGCAGTACTTC
TRBV7-2	TRBJ2-1	.	18	.	CASSLATGTPGPYNEQFF	TGTGCCAGCAGCTTAGCAACGGGGACGCCTGGGCCCTACAATGAGCAGTTCTTC
TRBV6-2/TRBV6-3	TRBJ1-4	.	14	.	CASSPRETWEKLFF	TGTGCCAGCAGTCCTCGGGAGACTTGGGAAAAACTGTTTTTT
TRBV20-1	TRBJ2-1	.	16	TRBD2	CSATPGLASSYNEQFF	TGCAGTGCTACACCGGGACTAGCGAGCTCCTACAATGAGCAGTTCTTC
TRBV28	TRBJ2-7	few	15	TRBD1	CASSFQTGGSYEQYF	TGTGCCAGCAGTTTCCAGACAGGGGGCTCCTACGAGCAGTACTTC
TRBV20-1	TRBJ1-1	.	14	TRBD1	CSGPGTGTNTEAFF	TGCAGTGGTCCCGGGACAGGGACAAACACTGAAGCTTTCTTT
TRBV20-1	TRBJ2-1	.	12	.	CSARPNLNEQFF	TGCAGTGCTAGACCGAACCTCAATGAGCAGTTCTTC
TRBV20-1	TRBJ1-5	.	14	.	CSAYDGYSNQPQHF	TGCAGTGCTTACGACGGATATAGCAATCAGCCCCAGCATTTT
TRBV20-1	TRBJ2-3	few	12	.	CSAPDFTDTQYF	TGCAGTGCTCCAGACTTCACAGATACGCAGTATTTT
TRBV7-6	TRBJ2-3	few	14	.	CASSLVKLADTQYF	TGTGCCAGCAGCTTAGTTAAGCTGGCAGATACGCAGTATTTT
TRBV11-1	TRBJ2-1	.	16	TRBD2	CASSSQLAGIYNEQFF	TGTGCCAGCAGCTCCCAACTAGCGGGGATATACAATGAGCAGTTCTTC
TRBV4-1	TRBJ1-4	.	13	.	CASSQDGRASLFF	TGCGCCAGCAGCCAAGATGGGAGGGCCTCACTGTTTTTT
TRBV7-2	TRBJ2-7	.	15	TRBD2	CASSSSWTSSYEQYF	TGTGCCAGCAGCTCCTCGTGGACTAGCTCCTACGAGCAGTACTTC
TRBV6-2/TRBV6-3	TRBJ1-2	few	13	TRBD1	CASTPTGSRGYTF	TGTGCCAGCACCCCGACAGGGTCTCGGGGCTACACCTTC
TRBV7-2	TRBJ2-5	many	15	TRBD1	CASSSGGQYQETQYF	TGTGCCAGCAGCTCTGGGGGACAGTACCAAGAGACCCAGTACTTC
TRBV6-1	TRBJ2-5	.	15	TRBD2	CAGGTSGGPQETQYF	TGTGCCGGTGGGACTAGCGGGGGACCTCAAGAGACCCAGTACTTC
TRBV9	TRBJ2-7	.	15	TRBD2	CASSDNSGSSHEQYF	TGTGCCAGCAGCGACAATAGCGGGAGTTCGCACGAGCAGTACTTC
TRBV29-1	TRBJ2-7	many	12	.	CSVGVTDYEQYF	TGCAGCGTTGGCGTGACAGATTACGAGCAGTACTTC
TRBV7-2	TRBJ1-1	.	15	.	CASSTKSGKNTEAFF	TGTGCCAGCAGCACCAAATCGGGGAAGAACACTGAAGCTTTCTTT
TRBV18	TRBJ2-3	.	15	TRBD1	CASSLQGVKADTQYF	TGTGCCAGCTCACTGCAGGGGGTTAAGGCAGATACGCAGTATTTT
TRBV4-3	TRBJ1-1	.	15	.	CASSSRVGVNTEAFF	TGCGCCAGCAGCTCTAGGGTAGGGGTGAACACTGAAGCTTTCTTT
TRBV7-2	TRBJ1-2	.	13	.	CASSTQGYYGYTF	TGTGCCAGCAGCACTCAGGGGTACTATGGCTACACCTTC
TRBV28	TRBJ2-5	many	13	TRBD1	CASRTSGGETQYF	TGTGCCAGCAGGACCTCAGGGGGAGAGACCCAGTACTTC
TRBV25-1	TRBJ1-2	.	12	.	CASRREGLGYTF	TGTGCCAGCAGGAGGGAGGGTCTGGGCTACACCTTC
TRBV7-2	TRBJ2-7	few	16	TRBD2	CASSQSGRASSYEQYF	TGTGCCAGCAGCCAAAGCGGGAGGGCGAGCTCCTACGAGCAGTACTTC
TRBV6-5	TRBJ1-2	few	15	.	CASSRKGGYRGGYTF	TGTGCCAGCAGTAGGAAAGGAGGGTATCGTGGAGGCTACACCTTC
TRBV4-3	TRBJ1-4	few	17	TRBD1	CASSPGPQGATNEKLFF	TGCGCCAGCAGCCCCGGCCCACAGGGGGCAACTAATGAAAAACTGTTTTTT
TRBV20-1	TRBJ2-1	.	14	TRBD2	CSARPLAGDYEQFF	TGCAGTGCTAGACCCCTAGCGGGAGACTATGAGCAGTTCTTC
TRBV4-3	TRBJ1-1	few	16	.	CASSQAVLEVGTEAFF	TGCGCCAGCAGCCAAGCCGTCCTCGAAGTGGGCACTGAAGCTTTCTTT
TRBV7-2	TRBJ1-2	.	12	.	CASSPRVRGYTF	TGTGCCAGCAGCCCGAGGGTTCGTGGCTACACCTTC
TRBV10-1	TRBJ2-5	.	13	.	CASSGQVGETQYF	TGCGCCAGCAGTGGGCAAGTGGGGGAGACCCAGTACTTC
TRBV7-2	TRBJ2-5	many	13	.	CASSLVGQETQYF	TGTGCCAGCAGCTTAGTGGGGCAAGAGACCCAGTACTTC
TRBV7-2	TRBJ2-1	.	13	.	CASSVGVRNEQFF	TGTGCCAGCAGCGTGGGGGTCCGCAATGAGCAGTTCTTC
TRBV7-7	TRBJ2-1	.	14	.	CASSPNKREETQFF	TGTGCCAGCAGCCCCAACAAAAGGGAAGAGACCCAGTTCTTC
TRBV7-2	TRBJ1-5	.	16	.	CASSPLLGRGNQPQHF	TGTGCCAGCAGTCCCCTACTGGGGCGCGGCAATCAGCCCCAGCATTTT
TRBV5-1	TRBJ1-1	.	15	.	CASSLEGLGATEAFF	TGCGCCAGCAGCTTGGAGGGTCTAGGGGCCACTGAAGCTTTCTTT
TRBV30	TRBJ2-7	few	17	TRBD1	CAWSPISGTGKGYEQYF	TGTGCCTGGAGTCCAATCTCCGGGACAGGGAAAGGATACGAGCAGTACTTC
TRBV20-1	TRBJ2-2	.	13	.	CSAPGPNTGELFF	TGCAGTGCTCCAGGGCCGAACACCGGGGAGCTGTTTTTT
TRBV20-1	TRBJ1-4	.	12	.	CSARRNGEKLFF	TGCAGTGCTAGGCGGAACGGTGAAAAACTGTTTTTT
TRBV7-2	TRBJ2-5	few	17	TRBD2	CASSRGLVAGDQETQYF	TGTGCCAGCAGCCGGGGGCTGGTAGCGGGAGACCAAGAGACCCAGTACTTC
TRBV7-2	TRBJ2-5	.	17	TRBD2	CASSSPGLAGGRETQYF	TGTGCCAGCAGCTCTCCGGGACTAGCGGGAGGTCGGGAGACCCAGTACTTC
TRBV6-2/TRBV6-3	TRBJ2-2	.	14	TRBD1	CASIGTGGTGELFF	TGTGCCAGCATCGGGACAGGGGGCACCGGGGAGCTGTTTTTT